These 7 T cell receptor beta chains were all obtained from the same sample, sequenced in a study of blood T cells in healthy people across ages. With a J-beta primer mix and a sample-barcoded 5' primer, a second PCR ran 7 to 11 cycles. TCRdb recomputed calls from the 5' RACE reads with MiXCR, one row per CDR3 protein. The table records roughly 1,300,000 distinct CDR3 sequences, around 55% of them present only once. The sequencing sample was made of blood. All receptors come from a man aged 18 to 35 in good health.

This chain joins TRBV27 and TRBJ1-2; D gene uncertain. The CDR3 spans 14 residues. Germline lookup yields CDR1 MNHEY and CDR2 SMNVEV (reference sequence). Trimming stripped 2 bases from V and 4 bases from J, with 11 bases between. CDR3 loop: CASSLNGEGYGYTF. The DNA of the CDR3 is TGTGCCAGCAGTTTAAACGGGGAGGGCTATGGCTACACCTTC.

The V gene is TRBV7-2, the J gene TRBJ2-7; TRBD1 aligns across 9 bases. The V gene end was trimmed by 5 bases and the J gene end by 7 bases; junction bases not matched to a gene: 9. The CDR3 is made up of 14 amino acids. CDR1 and CDR2 (germline): SGHTA, FQGNSA. The CDR3 coding sequence is TGTGCCAGCAGCACCCGGACAGGGGTGGGGGAGCAGTACTTC. Its translation is CASSTRTGVGEQYF.

The J gene is TRBJ2-1, the V gene TRBV3-1, with 7 nucleotides matching TRBD2. In germline, CDR1 is LGHDT, CDR2 YNNKEL (reference sequence). The CDR3 has 15 amino acids. The ends lost 4 bases at V and 7 bases at J; junction bases unmatched: 10. CDR3 protein: CASSPRRAGWNEQFF. Here the CDR3 DNA reads TGTGCCAGCAGCCCACGTAGAGCGGGGTGGAATGAGCAGTTCTTC.

The chain uses TRBV20-1 and TRBJ2-5; 8 nucleotides agree with TRBD1. The CDR3 covers 15 residues. In germline, CDR1 is DFQATT, CDR2 SNEGSKA (reference sequence). The V and J ends lost 4 bases and 11 bases, in that order; junction bases with no gene match: 18. The CDR3 sequence is CSATSPDRGYNEQYF. The CDR3, as DNA: TGCAGTGCTACCTCTCCCGACAGGGGTTACAATGAGCAGTACTTC.

V gene TRBV7-8 combines with J gene TRBJ2-1, with 7 bases fitting TRBD1. Germline values: CDR1 SGHVS, CDR2 FQNEAQ. This CDR3 spans 15 amino acids. V was clipped by 1 base and J by 6 bases; unmatched bases: 6. CDR3 sequence (DNA): TGTGCCAGCAGCTTAGTACAGGGGTTTTTCAATGAGCAGTTCTTC. Its protein is CASSLVQGFFNEQFF.

This clonotype turned up a few times. The chain is built from TRBV4-1 and TRBJ1-2; tentative D call: TRBD1 (5 bases). The CDR3 length is 15 residues. CDR1 MGHRA and CDR2 YSYEKL come from the germline V gene. V lost 4 bases and J 1 base, leaving 13 bases between the germline ends. The CDR3 here is CASSRDGGYNYGYTF. As DNA, the CDR3 is TGCGCCAGCAGCCGGGACGGAGGTTATAACTATGGCTACACCTTC.

V and J are TRBV27 and TRBJ1-1, with D possibly being TRBD1 (5 bases). The CDR3 loop spans 14 amino acids. CDR1 is MNHEY, CDR2 SMNVEV, per germline (reference sequence). V was cut by 5 bases and J by 1 base, with 11 bases left in between. The CDR3 reads CASSPGQPNTEAFF. The CDR3 coding sequence is TGTGCCAGCAGTCCAGGACAACCGAACACTGAAGCTTTCTTT.